This passage covers 31 T cell receptor beta chains from one sample sequenced in a study of cytomegalovirus exposure and HLA in healthy donors. PCR primers comprised 60 Vbeta and 13 Jbeta primers. Here immunoSEQ multiplex PCR was the method, and the copy in TCRdb shows in-frame clones only, minus some. The repertoire holds tens of thousands of clones, with under 9% as singletons. Material for sequencing was PBMCs. The receptors come from a man aged 50 to 59 in good health and CMV-seronegative.

This chain uses TRBV18 with TRBJ1-5; D perhaps matches TRBD1 (5 bases). V lost 3 bases and J lost 6, with 15 bases in between. The CDR3 is 15 amino acids. Germline V gives CDR1 KGHSH, CDR2 LQKENI. The CDR3: CASSPTREAGQPQHF. CDR3 DNA: TGTGCCAGCTCACCTACCAGGGAGGCGGGTCAGCCCCAGCATTTT.

The V gene is TRBV4-1, the J gene TRBJ1-6; a weak D match, TRBD1 (5 bases). CDR3 length: 16 residues. Trimming shortened V by 0 bases and J by 5 bases, and 11 bases separated the two germline ends. CDR1 is MGHRA, CDR2 YSYEKL, per germline. The CDR3 spells CASSQEIDRNNSPLHF. CDR3 in DNA: TGCGCCAGCAGCCAAGAGATCGACAGAAATAATTCACCCCTCCACTTT.

This clone was observed a handful of times. The junction does not match germline at one end; this may be a read error. V usage is TRBV6-1 and J usage is TRBJ2-7, with 8 bases matching TRBD1. CDR1 is MNHNS and CDR2 is SASEGT in the germline V gene. The length of the CDR3 is 15 residues. In DNA, the CDR3 is TGTGCCAGCAGTCCCCGGACAGGGACAAGCCAGCGGGCCCTGTTC. This translates into CASSPRTGTSQRALF.

The chain couples TRBV9 to TRBJ2-1; weak D call: TRBD1 (5 bases). V shed 0 bases and J shed 4 bases, with 11 bases lying between them. The CDR3 length is 15 residues. Germline CDR1 is SGDLS and CDR2 is YYNGEE. The CDR3 DNA is TGTGCCAGCAGCGTAGGGGTCAGGGAATACAATGAGCAGTTCTTC. It specifies CASSVGVREYNEQFF.

This clone was found many times. The chain carries TRBV9 and TRBJ1-4; unclear D gene. The CDR3 has 14 amino acids. The germline V and J ends were trimmed by 3 bases and 5 bases, with 11 bases remaining between them. The germline CDR1 and CDR2 sequences are SGDLS and YYNGEE. The CDR3 here is CASSETDRNEKLFF. The CDR3 DNA reads TGTGCCAGCAGCGAGACTGATAGAAATGAAAAACTGTTTTTT.

This clone was detected a few times. The CDR3, as DNA: TGTGCCAGCAGTTCGACAGGGGGCAGCCGGGAGCTGTTTTTT. This codes for CASSSTGGSRELFF. The rearrangement links TRBV27 to TRBJ2-2; TRBD1 agrees at 10 bases. In germline, CDR1 is MNHEY, CDR2 SMNVEV (reference sequence). The trim removed 4 bases at V and 9 bases at J, leaving 5 bases unmatched. The CDR3 is 14 residues long.

The CDR3 loop reads CASGSGTRNEKLFF. CDR3 bases: TGTGCCAGTGGATCCGGGACAAGAAATGAAAAACTGTTTTTT. The chain couples TRBV19 to TRBJ1-4, with a possible D match to TRBD1 (6 bases). The CDR3 extends over 14 amino acids. CDR1 is LNHDA, CDR2 SQIVND, per germline (reference sequence). V was trimmed by 8 bases and J by 5 bases, leaving 15 bases between them.

This chain uses TRBV15 with TRBJ2-7; TRBD2 aligns across 7 bases. The ends lost 5 bases at V and 2 bases at J; junction bases unmatched: 6. Germline-derived CDR1 and CDR2 are LNHNV and YYDKDF (reference sequence). The CDR3 has 14 amino acids. CDR3 residues: CATSPKGGPYEQYF. The CDR3 DNA follows: TGTGCCACCAGCCCTAAGGGAGGGCCCTACGAGCAGTACTTC.

This clone was seen more than once but under ten times. The chain links TRBV5-1 to TRBJ1-2; tentatively, D is TRBD1 (6 bases). This CDR3 has 14 residues. Trimming pared 4 bases from V and 1 base from J, leaving 11 bases between. Germline V CDR1 and CDR2: SGHRS, YFSETQ. In nucleotides, the CDR3 is TGCGCCAGCAGCGAAGGGACAAATAACTATGGCTACACCTTC. Its protein product is CASSEGTNNYGYTF.

This clone was seen more than once but under ten times. The J gene is TRBJ1-1, the V gene TRBV19; D gene ambiguous. The germline V gene has CDR1 LNHDA and CDR2 SQIVND (reference sequence). Deletions cut 3 bases from V and 3 bases from J, with 14 bases between. The CDR3 is 15 amino acids. CDR3 DNA sequence: TGTGCCAGTAGTATCCCTAGAGCCCGGTACACTGAAGCTTTCTTT. Protein: CASSIPRARYTEAFF.

This clone has only a few counts. The chain couples TRBV5-8 to TRBJ2-7; TRBD1 agrees at 7 bases. CDR3 length: 15 residues. Per the germline V gene, CDR1 is SGHTS and CDR2 is YDEGEE. Unmatched junction bases numbered 8, after V lost 2 bases and J lost 3 bases. The CDR3 nucleotides read TGTGCCAGCAGCTTACCGGGACAGAGGAACTACGAGCAGTACTTC. Encoded protein: CASSLPGQRNYEQYF.

The rearrangement links TRBV10-3 to TRBJ1-5, with a tentative D call TRBD1 (6 bases). This CDR3 spans 15 amino acids. Deletions cut 0 bases from V and 4 bases from J, with 10 bases between. In germline, CDR1 is ENHRY, CDR2 SYGVKD. The chain's CDR3 is CAISESLGANQPQHF. The CDR3 DNA reads as TGTGCCATCAGTGAGTCGCTGGGGGCGAATCAGCCCCAGCATTTT.

Points on this clone: At one end, the junction sequence differs from germline, possibly due to a read error. The V and J genes are TRBV27 and TRBJ2-1; D may be TRBD2 (5 bases). This CDR3 is built from 17 residues. Looked up from germline, CDR1 is MNHEY and CDR2 is SMNVEV (reference sequence). In DNA, the CDR3 is TGTGCCAGCAGCCTAACTAACGGGATTTTCTCCTTCAATGAGCAGTTCTTC. Translated, it gives CASSLTNGIFSFNEQFF.

This clone was counted a few times. The V call is TRBV4-2, the J call TRBJ2-3; 8 bases match TRBD2. J lost 1 base, V lost 0 bases, and 12 bases had no gene match. The CDR3 length is 19 residues. Per germline, CDR1 LGHNA and CDR2 YNFKEQ. The CDR3, as DNA: TGTGCCAGCAGCCAAGATATTTACCGGGGGGGCCGAGGCACAGATACGCAGTATTTT. Translated, it gives CASSQDIYRGGRGTDTQYF.

In this sample, this clone turned up a few times. V is TRBV27 and J is TRBJ1-1; TRBD1 aligns across 7 bases. The trim removed 4 bases at V and 1 base at J, leaving 6 bases unmatched. Germline lookup yields CDR1 MNHEY and CDR2 SMNVEV (reference sequence). The CDR3 totals 15 residues. The CDR3 sequence is CASSSNRGRNTEAFF. Written as DNA, the CDR3 is TGTGCCAGCAGTTCAAACAGGGGTCGGAACACTGAAGCTTTCTTT.

This clone has ten or more counts. The chain combines TRBV27 with TRBJ1-1; TRBD1 matches at 11 bases. The V gene's germline CDR1 is MNHEY and CDR2 SMNVEV (reference sequence). The CDR3 has 16 residues. V shed 1 base, J shed 4 bases, and the junction held 5 bases outside the gene matches. The CDR3 DNA is TGTGCCAGCAGTTTATATGGGACAGGGGGAGGCACTGAAGCTTTCTTT. Encoded protein: CASSLYGTGGGTEAFF.

This clone was recorded a few times. The chain is built from TRBV16 and TRBJ2-1, with D possibly matching TRBD2 (5 bases). CDR1 and CDR2 from the germline V gene are KGHSY and FQNENV. CDR3 size: 14 residues. For the CDR3, the DNA is TGTGCTACCCAGGCGGTAGCGTCCGGGAATGAGCAGTTCTTC. Amino acid sequence: CATQAVASGNEQFF.

The genes are TRBV7-3 and TRBJ2-3; tentatively, D is TRBD1 (5 bases). The germline V and J ends were trimmed by 1 base and 1 base, with 18 bases remaining between them. This CDR3 spans 18 amino acids. CDR1 is SGHTA, CDR2 FQGTGA, per germline. The CDR3 spells CASSLRGPGPGRTDTQYF. The CDR3 nucleotides are TGTGCCAGCAGCTTAAGAGGACCAGGGCCCGGGCGCACAGATACGCAGTATTTT.

The chain carries TRBV5-8 and TRBJ2-3, with TRBD2 matching 14 bases. Germline CDR1 is SGHTS and CDR2 is YDEGEE. The trim removed 0 bases at V and 3 bases at J, leaving 3 bases unmatched. The CDR3 loop spans 17 amino acids. CDR3 in amino acids: CASSLGLAGGETDTQYF. The CDR3 nucleotides are TGTGCCAGCAGCTTGGGACTAGCGGGAGGGGAGACAGATACGCAGTATTTT. Looking up the rest from reference TRBV5-8 and TRBJ2-3 gives the full variable domain: EAGVTQSPTHLIKTRGQQATLRCSPISGHTSVYWYQQALGLGLQFLLWYDEGEERNRGNFPPRFSGRQFPNYSSELNVNALELEDSALYLCASSLGLAGGETDTQYFGPGTRLTVL.

In its sample, this clone was seen a few times. The gene calls are TRBV19 and TRBJ2-3; 12 bases are shared with TRBD2. The CDR3 spans 16 residues. J gave up 2 bases and V 4 bases, and 4 bases lay outside the gene matches. In germline, CDR1 is LNHDA, CDR2 SQIVND (reference sequence). As DNA, the CDR3 is TGTGCCAGTAGTAAGGCTAGCGGGAGGGACACAGATACGCAGTATTTT. This translates into CASSKASGRDTDTQYF.

This clone was detected only a few times. The chain employs TRBV6-6 and TRBJ1-2; D perhaps matches TRBD1 (5 bases). V was shortened by 7 bases and J by 10 bases, with 13 bases between the two germline ends. Germline loops: CDR1 MNHNY, CDR2 SVGAGI (reference sequence). The CDR3 runs to 11 residues. The CDR3 sequence is CASTKGTPYTF. The CDR3 nucleotides read TGTGCCAGCACAAAGGGGACTCCCTACACCTTC.

This clone has just a few counts. In nucleotides, the CDR3 is TGTGCCAGCAGTGGTGCGGGGGCGGTTCAGCCCCAGCATTTT. The encoded protein is CASSGAGAVQPQHF. The chain links TRBV2 to TRBJ1-5; D perhaps matches TRBD1 (6 bases). This CDR3 is 14 amino acids long. Germline V gene lookup returns CDR1 SNHLY and CDR2 FYNNEI. V was clipped by 4 bases and J by 6 bases, with 13 bases between them.

This clone was counted between two and nine times. The chain recombines TRBV2 with TRBJ1-6; possibly TRBD1 for D (5 bases). V lost 2 bases and J lost 3, with 11 bases in between. The CDR3 has 16 residues. Germline values: CDR1 SNHLY, CDR2 FYNNEI. CDR3 sequence (DNA): TGTGCCAGCAGTGAACGCAGGGATCTCTATAATTCACCCCTCCACTTT. It translates to CASSERRDLYNSPLHF.

Remarks on this clone: Lacking the conserved final phenylalanine or tryptophan, this CDR3 likely reflects a read error. The chain carries TRBV29-1 and TRBJ1-5, with no clear D. CDR1 and CDR2 from the germline V gene are SQVTM and ANQGSEA. This CDR3 has 12 residues. Between the trimmed V and J ends, which lost 6 bases and 8 bases, there was a span of 14 bases. The CDR3 is CSVADGMEPQHV. CDR3 coding DNA: TGCAGCGTGGCCGACGGGATGGAGCCCCAGCATGTT.

This clone was seen only a few times. V is TRBV19 and J is TRBJ1-6, with 9 bases fitting TRBD1. Germline V gives CDR1 LNHDA, CDR2 SQIVND (reference sequence). V gave up 9 bases and J gave up 9 bases; unmatched junction bases: 3. The CDR3 consists of 12 residues. In DNA, the CDR3 is TGTGCCAGCCGGGACAGGGCTTCACCCCTCCACTTT. As protein: CASRDRASPLHF.

This chain connects TRBV10-3 to TRBJ2-2; 7 bases match TRBD1. Germline V CDR1 and CDR2: ENHRY, SYGVKD. The CDR3 loop spans 15 amino acids. With V trimmed by 6 bases and J by 0 bases, 4 bases remained unmatched. The CDR3 protein is CAISWDSANTGELFF. The CDR3 region has the DNA TGTGCCATCAGCTGGGACAGCGCGAACACCGGGGAGCTGTTTTTT.

This chain uses TRBV2 with TRBJ1-1; TRBD1 matches at 7 bases. The CDR3 is made up of 16 amino acids. V shed 4 bases, J shed 0 bases, and the junction held 8 bases outside the gene matches. CDR1 and CDR2 (germline): SNHLY, FYNNEI. CDR3: CASSGRRGQMNTEAFF. In nucleotides, the CDR3 is TGTGCCAGCAGTGGTCGTCGGGGACAGATGAACACTGAAGCTTTCTTT.

The table lists this clone with a few counts. V usage is TRBV10-1 and J usage is TRBJ2-5; a weak D match, TRBD1 (6 bases). The V end was cut by 4 bases, the J end by 5 bases, with 11 bases between. Per the germline V gene, CDR1 is WNHNN and CDR2 is SYGVQD (reference sequence). The CDR3 covers 13 residues. In nucleotides, the CDR3 is TGCGCCAGCAGTGGGGGGCTGGAGGAGACCCAGTACTTC. This translates into CASSGGLEETQYF.

V and J are TRBV5-6 and TRBJ1-2; no clear D. The V and J ends lost 3 bases and 4 bases respectively, with 19 bases between them. CDR1 is SGHDT, CDR2 YYEEEE, per germline. This CDR3 has 16 residues. The CDR3 loop reads CASSSHKDKPPYGYTF. In DNA, the CDR3 is TGTGCCAGCAGCTCTCACAAAGATAAACCGCCCTATGGCTACACCTTC.

The V call is TRBV18, the J call TRBJ1-2; D is possibly TRBD1 (6 bases). V lost 4 bases to trimming and J lost 0 bases, with 15 bases between them. Germline V gives CDR1 KGHSH, CDR2 LQKENI. The CDR3 extends over 16 amino acids. The CDR3 reads CASSREVTGANYGYTF. CDR3 sequence (DNA): TGTGCCAGCTCACGTGAAGTGACAGGAGCTAACTATGGCTACACCTTC.

This clone showed up just a few times. This sequence joins TRBV5-1 and TRBJ2-5; a weak D match, TRBD2 (6 bases). Trimming removed 3 bases at V and 4 bases at J, with 13 bases between. The CDR3 is 14 amino acids. CDR1 SGHRS and CDR2 YFSETQ come from the germline V gene. CDR3 protein: CASSWAGRGETQYF. The CDR3 DNA reads TGCGCCAGCAGCTGGGCGGGGCGGGGAGAGACCCAGTACTTC. Together with reference TRBV5-1 and TRBJ2-5, the CDR3 gives the full variable domain: KAGVTQTPRYLIKTRGQQVTLSCSPISGHRSVSWYQQTPGQGLQFLFEYFSETQRNKGNFPGRFSGRQFSNSRSEMNVSTLELGDSALYLCASSWAGRGETQYFGPGTRLLVL.